Following are 28 T cell receptor beta chains from one sample sequenced in a study of control samples from healthy donors and cancer patients. The data were produced by immunoSEQ multiplex PCR, yet TCRdb's version contains in-frame clones alone and is incomplete. This repertoire shows about 220,000 clones, just under 95% found once; its top ten account for about 1.6%. What was sequenced was blood. The receptors shown here come from a man in his forties or fifties in good health.

The chain uses TRBV7-9 and TRBJ1-1, with D unresolved. The germline V gene encodes CDR1 SEHNR and CDR2 FQNEAQ (reference sequence). The V end lost 1 base, the J end lost 1 base, and 7 bases lay between the germline ends. The CDR3 is 14 amino acids. In DNA form, the CDR3 reads TGTGCCAGCAGCTTAGTTATGGGGAACACTGAAGCTTTCTTT. Its translation is CASSLVMGNTEAFF.

The chain combines TRBV4-1 with TRBJ1-1; 8 bases fit TRBD1. Germline V gives CDR1 MGHRA, CDR2 YSYEKL. The CDR3 runs 14 residues. Losses at the gene ends were 7 bases for V and 1 base for J; bases not matched to a gene: 5. Written as DNA, the CDR3 is TGCGCCAGCACCCGACAGGGGCAGAACACTGAAGCTTTCTTT. This codes for CASTRQGQNTEAFF.

V gene TRBV2 combines with J gene TRBJ1-5; D possibly corresponds to TRBD1 (6 bases). Trimming removed 7 bases from V and 1 base from J, with 14 bases in between. The CDR3 loop spans 15 amino acids. Germline CDR1 is SNHLY and CDR2 is FYNNEI. The CDR3 DNA is TGTGCCAGCACCCCACAGGGAGGCAGCAATCAGCCCCAGCATTTT. This gives the protein CASTPQGGSNQPQHF.

Worth noting for this clone: Other DNA sequences in this sample translate to the same CDR3. The rearrangement links TRBV12-3 or TRBV12-4 to TRBJ1-5; D is unclear. The CDR3 runs to 13 residues. Trimming pared 3 bases from V and 1 base from J, leaving 4 bases between. The CDR3: CASSLQSNQPQHF. The CDR3 region has the DNA TGTGCCAGCAGTTTGCAGAGCAATCAGCCCCAGCATTTT.

V gene TRBV14 combines with J gene TRBJ2-2; 7 nucleotides agree with TRBD1. This CDR3 comprises 17 residues. Trimming took 4 bases from V and 2 from J; bases not matched to a gene: 10. In germline, CDR1 is SGHDN, CDR2 FVKESK. CDR3 sequence reads: CASSPARQGVNTGELFF. CDR3 coding DNA: TGTGCCAGCAGCCCTGCGAGGCAGGGGGTAAACACCGGGGAGCTGTTTTTT.

CDR3 amino acids: CAISGRGRDNQPQHF. Here the CDR3 DNA reads TGTGCCATCAGTGGAAGAGGCAGGGACAATCAGCCCCAGCATTTT. This chain uses TRBV10-3 with TRBJ1-5; D might be TRBD1 (5 bases). The germline CDR1 and CDR2 sequences are ENHRY and SYGVKD. Trimming cost V 4 bases and J 3 bases, with 13 bases left between them. The CDR3 spans 15 residues.

The chain employs TRBV3-1 (or the pseudogene TRBV3-2) and TRBJ2-5, with a weak D call TRBD2 (5 bases). Germline V gene lookup returns CDR1 LGHDT and CDR2 YNNKEL (reference sequence). V lost 5 bases to trimming and J lost 4 bases, with 11 bases between them. CDR3 size: 13 residues. CDR3 bases: TGTGCCAGCAGCTCTGCTGCGGGAGAGACCCAGTACTTC. Amino acid sequence: CASSSAAGETQYF.

V and J are TRBV19 and TRBJ2-3; 7 nucleotides agree with TRBD1. The CDR3 extends over 17 amino acids. V lost 2 bases, J lost 3 bases, and 11 bases stayed unmatched. Germline lookup yields CDR1 LNHDA and CDR2 SQIVND (reference sequence). CDR3 loop: CASSITPTGSWTDTQYF. The DNA of the CDR3 is TGTGCCAGTAGTATAACACCGACAGGGAGTTGGACAGATACGCAGTATTTT.

CDR3 nucleotides: TGTGCCAGCAGGGGGACTGTCAGTGAAGCTTTCTTT. It specifies CASRGTVSEAFF. J is TRBJ1-1 and V is TRBV2, with D possibly matching TRBD1 (5 bases). V lost 6 bases and J lost 7, with 12 bases in between. The V gene's germline CDR1 is SNHLY and CDR2 FYNNEI. The CDR3 is 12 residues long.

The chain employs TRBV30 and TRBJ1-2; tentative D call: TRBD1 (6 bases). This CDR3 comprises 12 residues. Germline-derived CDR1 and CDR2 are GTSNPN and SVGIG (reference sequence). V lost 0 bases to trimming and J lost 6 bases, with 8 bases between them. For the CDR3, the DNA is TGTGCCTGGAGTGTACAGGGTAATGGCTACACCTTC. Protein: CAWSVQGNGYTF.

The chain carries TRBV29-1 and TRBJ1-4, with D uncertain. Germline assignment: CDR1 SQVTM and CDR2 ANQGSEA. The CDR3 is 11 amino acids. V was cut by 4 bases and J by 7 bases, with 7 bases left in between. CDR3 protein: CSVGIGEKLFF. CDR3 DNA: TGCAGCGTTGGTATAGGTGAAAAACTGTTTTTT.

There are a few counts of this clone. The chain is built from TRBV28 and TRBJ1-2; no reliable D call. V was pared by 7 bases and J by 5 bases, with 8 bases between. Germline assignment: CDR1 MDHEN and CDR2 SYDVKM. The CDR3 is made up of 11 amino acids. For the CDR3, the DNA is TGTGCCAGCACGACCAAATATGGCTACACCTTC. Translating gives CASTTKYGYTF.

In its sample, this clone was seen once. The J gene is TRBJ2-5, the V gene TRBV5-1; no firm D call. The CDR3 has 13 amino acids. Between the trimmed V and J ends, which lost 0 bases and 7 bases, there was a span of 10 bases. Germline loops: CDR1 SGHRS, CDR2 YFSETQ. As DNA, the CDR3 is TGCGCCAGCAGCTTGGAAGGTCCGGGGACCCAGTACTTC. It is translated as CASSLEGPGTQYF.

This chain uses TRBV12-3 or TRBV12-4 with TRBJ2-3; D is uncertain. CDR3 size: 13 residues. The ends were cut back, 6 bases at V and 2 bases at J, with 9 bases in the middle. CDR3 residues: CASSLQATDTQYF. The CDR3 bases are TGTGCCAGCAGCCTTCAGGCCACAGATACGCAGTATTTT.

This chain connects TRBV12-5 to TRBJ2-2; possible D gene TRBD1, 6 bases. Germline V lookup: CDR1 LGHNT, CDR2 FRNRAP. There are 13 residues in the CDR3. V shed 5 bases and J shed 4 bases, with 8 bases lying between them. The CDR3 region is CASGQTGTGELFF. Written as DNA, the CDR3 is TGTGCTAGTGGTCAGACAGGCACCGGGGAGCTGTTTTTT.

This chain connects TRBV5-6 to TRBJ2-5; D could derive from TRBD1 or TRBD2 (6 bases each). CDR1 SGHDT and CDR2 YYEEEE come from the germline V gene. The CDR3 extends over 16 amino acids. The V and J ends lost 1 base and 0 bases respectively, with 13 bases between them. This CDR3 is CASSLRGAGYQETQYF. DNA for the CDR3: TGTGCCAGCAGCTTGAGGGGGGCGGGGTACCAAGAGACCCAGTACTTC.

V gene TRBV19 combines with J gene TRBJ2-7; D might be TRBD1 (5 bases). Germline V CDR1 and CDR2: LNHDA, SQIVND (reference sequence). Trimming cost V 3 bases and J 2 bases, with 11 bases left between them. This CDR3 is 14 amino acids long. The CDR3 region has the DNA TGTGCCAGTAGTATTGGCACAGGACCCTACGAGCAGTACGTC. As protein: CASSIGTGPYEQYV.

The rearrangement uses TRBV27 and TRBJ2-3, with 11 bases matching TRBD2. CDR1 is MNHEY and CDR2 is SMNVEV in the germline V gene (reference sequence). Losses at the gene ends were 5 bases for V and 7 bases for J; bases not matched to a gene: 11. There are 16 residues in the CDR3. The CDR3 region is CASSNRLAGGPNTQYF. The CDR3 DNA reads as TGTGCCAGCAGTAATCGATTAGCGGGGGGGCCAAATACGCAGTATTTT.

This clone was detected only once. This chain's CDR3 is CASSERHTLLSGQTQYF. CDR3 nucleotide sequence: TGCGCCAGCAGCGAGCGACACACCTTATTGTCTGGGCAGACCCAGTACTTC. The chain employs TRBV5-1 and TRBJ2-5; no firm D call. Per the germline V gene, CDR1 is SGHRS and CDR2 is YFSETQ. This CDR3 contains 17 residues. V was pared by 4 bases and J by 6 bases, with 25 bases between.

This rearrangement joins TRBV10-2 to TRBJ2-7, with TRBD1 identical over 7 bases. Germline V lookup: CDR1 WSHSY, CDR2 SAAADI. V gave up 6 bases and J gave up 7 bases; unmatched junction bases: 12. The CDR3 sequence is 14 residues long. The CDR3 is CASSADREPREQYV. The CDR3 DNA reads as TGCGCCAGCAGCGCCGACAGGGAGCCTAGGGAGCAGTACGTC.

This clone was observed a single time. This chain uses TRBV24-1 with TRBJ2-1; 11 bases map to TRBD2. This CDR3 is 17 amino acids long. Looked up from germline, CDR1 is KGHDR and CDR2 is SFDVKD. V lost 3 bases and J lost 2; bases outside the gene matches: 5. The CDR3 region has the DNA TGTGCCACCAGTGATCGGAATAGCGGGGGGGCCTACAATGAGCAGTTCTTC. Translation: CATSDRNSGGAYNEQFF.

This chain links TRBV18 with TRBJ1-2, with D unclear. The V gene's germline CDR1 is KGHSH and CDR2 LQKENI. The CDR3 loop spans 15 amino acids. Trimming shortened V by 1 base and J by 8 bases, and 17 bases separated the two germline ends. The CDR3 here is CASSPLGWAEEGYTF. The CDR3 DNA follows: TGTGCCAGCTCACCACTCGGTTGGGCAGAAGAGGGCTACACCTTC.

The genes are TRBV6-5 and TRBJ1-1; unclear D gene. In germline, CDR1 is MNHEY, CDR2 SVGAGI. The CDR3 totals 14 residues. V dropped 5 bases and J dropped 5 bases, with 15 bases sitting between them. CDR3 in DNA: TGTGCCAGCAGTCCAGACCAATTCGGGACTGAAGCTTTCTTT. Translation gives CASSPDQFGTEAFF.

A note on this clone: A read error may produce the germline difference seen at one junction end. The chain employs TRBV4-3 and TRBJ2-7; D remains ambiguous. The CDR3 runs 14 residues. Germline lookup yields CDR1 LGHNA and CDR2 YSLEER. The CDR3 sequence is CASSRVGSSYEQYF. The CDR3 nucleotides are TGCGCCAGTAGCCGGGTTGGCAGCTCCTACGAGCAGTACTTC.

This chain connects TRBV11-3 to TRBJ2-1, with a tentative D call TRBD2 (5 bases). In germline, CDR1 is SGHNT, CDR2 YENEEA. Trimming took off 5 bases at V and 7 bases at J, with 12 bases between the two ends. This CDR3 region has 13 residues. CDR3 nucleotide sequence: TGTGCCAGCAGCCCTGGGAGTTTTAATGAGCAGTTCTTC. Protein: CASSPGSFNEQFF.

This chain links TRBV11-2 with TRBJ1-1; D may be TRBD1 (5 bases). V was cut by 0 bases and J by 4 bases, with 9 bases left in between. Germline V CDR1 and CDR2: SGHAT, FQNNGV. This CDR3 contains 14 residues. This CDR3 is CASSLEGGVTEAFF. The DNA for the CDR3 is TGTGCCAGCAGCTTAGAGGGAGGGGTCACTGAAGCTTTCTTT. Together with reference TRBV11-2 and TRBJ1-1, the CDR3 gives the full variable domain: EAGVAQSPRYKIIEKRQSVAFWCNPISGHATLYWYQQILGQGPKLLIQFQNNGVVDDSQLPKDRFSAERLKGVDSTLKIQPAKLEDSAVYLCASSLEGGVTEAFFGQGTRLTVV.

The chain combines TRBV28 with TRBJ1-5; tentative D call: TRBD1 (6 bases). The CDR3 consists of 13 residues. The germline V and J ends were trimmed by 6 bases and 2 bases, with 8 bases remaining between them. Germline CDR1 and CDR2: MDHEN and SYDVKM. The CDR3 reads CASSRQGNQPQHF. The CDR3 DNA sequence: TGTGCCAGCAGCCGACAGGGCAATCAGCCCCAGCATTTT.

V is TRBV30 and J is TRBJ1-4, with D possibly matching TRBD1 (5 bases). Germline values: CDR1 GTSNPN, CDR2 SVGIG (reference sequence). V lost 2 bases and J 8 bases, leaving 18 bases between the germline ends. This CDR3 contains 15 residues. The CDR3 loop is CAWSLPRGGDEKLFF. In DNA form, the CDR3 reads TGTGCCTGGAGTCTCCCGCGGGGAGGGGACGAAAAACTGTTTTTT. Full variable domain (outside the CDR3, taken from reference TRBV30 and TRBJ1-4): SQTIHQWPATLVQPVGSPLSLECTVEGTSNPNLYWYRQAAGRGLQLLFYSVGIGQISSEVPQNLSASRPQDRQFILSSKKLLLSDSGFYLCAWSLPRGGDEKLFFGSGTQLSVL.